The TCR beta chain under discussion was sequenced for a study of post-analysis software for immune sequencing data. This clonotype showed up just a few times. Its specificity is unknown. Findings and caveats of the study: Clustering by F measure revealed strong co-clustering among samples prepared together in one batch. Compared against controls, patients with multiple sclerosis displayed significantly lower normalized Chao1 diversity. TRBV5-6, TRBV5-1 and TRBV20-1 were among 4 or 5 TRBV segments more frequent in patients than controls.

The TCR beta cDNA libraries carried unique molecular identifiers. Some 500,000 cDNA molecules were recovered from an input of about 0.9 to 10 million T cells. TCRdb called the PCR reads again in MiXCR, with one record for every CDR3 protein. The sample yields 650,000 to 900,000 distinct CDR3 sequences, 40% to 55% seen once. Germline V gene lookup returns CDR1 SGDLS and CDR2 YYNGEE. With 5 bases clipped from V and 11 bases from J, the junction kept 17 bases outside the gene matches. The CDR3 runs to 15 residues. This receptor was identified in a girl aged 10 to 17 with multiple sclerosis. The sample comprised blood. This chain connects TRBV9 to TRBJ2-5; 8 nucleotides align to TRBD2. This chain's CDR3 is CASRSGGTPPSEQYF. CDR3 coding DNA: TGTGCCAGCAGGTCGGGAGGGACGCCACCTTCGGAGCAGTACTTC. Filled out from reference TRBV9 and TRBJ2-5, the complete variable domain reads DSGVTQTPKHLITATGQRVTLRCSPRSGDLSVYWYQQSLDQGLQFLIQYYNGEERAKGNILERFSAQQFPDLHSELNLSSLELGDSALYFCASRSGGTPPSEQYFGPGTRLLVL.